This T cell receptor beta chain was identified during a study of blood T cell repertoires in COVID-19. Here immunoSEQ multiplex PCR was the method, and the copy in TCRdb shows in-frame clones only, minus some. The sample has roughly 330,000 clones; 80% to 90% are singletons. V was pared by 5 bases and J by 9 bases, with 14 bases between. The CDR3 is made up of 12 amino acids. This TCR derives from a man aged 25 to 40 who had recovered from COVID-19. V usage is TRBV12-3 or TRBV12-4 and J usage is TRBJ2-7; D is uncertain. Sequenced input: PBMCs or T cells enriched from blood (not recorded which). This chain's CDR3 is CASSTTLWWQYF. CDR3 nucleotide sequence: TGTGCCAGCAGTACTACGTTGTGGTGGCAGTACTTC.